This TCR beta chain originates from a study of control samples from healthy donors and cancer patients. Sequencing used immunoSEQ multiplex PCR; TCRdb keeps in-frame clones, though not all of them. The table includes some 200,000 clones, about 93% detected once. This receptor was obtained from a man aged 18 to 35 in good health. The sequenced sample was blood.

The CDR3: CASSEARTGGADTEAFF. In nucleotides, the CDR3 is TGTGCCAGCAGTGAAGCAAGGACAGGGGGCGCGGACACTGAAGCTTTCTTT. This chain uses TRBV6-1 with TRBJ1-1; 11 positions match TRBD1. In germline, CDR1 is MNHNS, CDR2 SASEGT. The CDR3 sequence is 17 residues long. Unmatched junction bases numbered 6, after V lost 0 bases and J lost 3 bases.